The following is a T cell receptor (beta chain) sequence with its context. A multiplex PCR was run with 60 Vbeta primers and 13 Jbeta primers. The data were produced by immunoSEQ multiplex PCR, yet TCRdb's version contains in-frame clones alone and is incomplete. The sample holds approximately 210,000 clones, approximately 82% seen once. These data are taken from a study of cytomegalovirus exposure and HLA in healthy donors. The CDR3 covers 16 residues. V dropped 7 bases and J dropped 0; count of bases not matched to a gene: 9. Germline V CDR1 and CDR2: LNHDA, SQIVND (reference sequence). The chain recombines TRBV19 with TRBJ1-5, with 7 bases identical to TRBD1. Material for sequencing was PBMCs. The clonotype originates from a woman in her forties or fifties in good health and CMV-seropositive. CDR3 sequence reads: CASTPGTDYSNQPQHF. The CDR3 nucleotides are TGTGCCAGTACCCCCGGGACAGATTATAGCAATCAGCCCCAGCATTTT. The whole variable domain, filled in from reference TRBV19 and TRBJ1-5, reads DGGITQSPKYLFRKEGQNVTLSCEQNLNHDAMYWYRQDPGQGLRLIYYSQIVNDFQKGDIAEGYSVSREKKESFPLTVTSAQKNPTAFYLCASTPGTDYSNQPQHFGDGTRLSIL.